This T cell receptor (beta chain) was found in a study of identical twins. Broader study findings: Invariant T cells like MAIT and iNKT could partly confound the zero-insertion analyses.

The CDR3 runs 16 residues. J lost 2 bases, V lost 1 base, and 5 bases had no gene match. Germline loops: CDR1 SGHVS, CDR2 FQNEAQ. This clonotype was detected a few times. The antigen remains unidentified. Template switching introduced a universal primer site, and the cDNA bore unique molecular identifiers. MiXCR was run by TCRdb on the 5' RACE reads, yielding one entry per CDR3 protein. The table lists about 700,000 distinct CDR3 sequences, 6.1% of them singletons. Sequencing used naive T cells sorted from blood. The source is a man younger than 35 in good health. The chain combines TRBV7-8 with TRBJ2-1, with TRBD1 identical over 7 bases. The CDR3 here is CASSLVSDRTYNEQFF. The CDR3 DNA follows: TGTGCCAGCAGCTTAGTATCGGACAGGACCTACAATGAGCAGTTCTTC.